This TCR beta chain derives from a study of regulatory T cells in long-lasting Graves disease. Regarding the study as a whole: Patients with persistent disease showed a bias toward TRBV28, TRBJ1-2 and TRBJ2-5.

According to the study, TCR beta libraries were built with iRepertoire HTBI primers and CDR3-region Arm-PCR. Via MiXCR, TCRdb re-called the multiplex PCR reads, giving one row per CDR3 protein. The sample holds a few hundred thousand distinct CDR3 sequences, 20% to 25% seen once. The time point is: persistent/refractory GD, antithyroid drugs over 5 years with positive TRAb. RNA isolated from PBMCs was used to make the TCR library. CDR1 and CDR2 (germline): MDHEN, SYDVKM. The CDR3 consists of 14 residues. V gave up 3 bases and J gave up 5 bases, with 11 bases separating them. This clonotype occurred a few times. The antigen remains unidentified.

This TCR was sampled from a woman between 40 and 50 years old with Graves disease. This chain joins TRBV28 and TRBJ2-1; D might be TRBD2 (6 bases). This specimen was peripheral blood mononuclear cells (PBMCs), taken when the disease was refractory, from a patient treated with antithyroid drugs. As DNA, the CDR3 is TGTGCCAGCAGTTTGGGCGGGAAACACAATGAGCAGTTCTTC. Protein: CASSLGGKHNEQFF.